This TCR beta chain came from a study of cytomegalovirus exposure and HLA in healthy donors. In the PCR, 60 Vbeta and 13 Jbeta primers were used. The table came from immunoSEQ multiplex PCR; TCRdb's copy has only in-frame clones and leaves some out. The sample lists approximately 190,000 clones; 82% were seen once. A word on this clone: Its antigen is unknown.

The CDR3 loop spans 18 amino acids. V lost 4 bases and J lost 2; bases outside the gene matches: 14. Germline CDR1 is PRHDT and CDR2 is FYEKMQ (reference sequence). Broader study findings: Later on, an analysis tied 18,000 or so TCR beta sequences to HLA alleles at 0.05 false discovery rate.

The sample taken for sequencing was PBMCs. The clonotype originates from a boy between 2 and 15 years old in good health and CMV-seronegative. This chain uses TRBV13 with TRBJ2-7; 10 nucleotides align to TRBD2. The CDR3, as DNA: TGTGCCAGCAGCTCCCGCCACCTGGGAGCGGGGGGGCCCTACGAGCAGTACTTC. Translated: CASSSRHLGAGGPYEQYF. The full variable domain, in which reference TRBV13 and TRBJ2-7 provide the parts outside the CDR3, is AAGVIQSPRHLIKEKRETATLKCYPIPRHDTVYWYQQGPGQDPQFLISFYEKMQSDKGSIPDRFSAQQFSDYHSELNMSSLELGDSALYFCASSSRHLGAGGPYEQYFGPGTRLTVT.